This entry is about one TCR beta chain. As yet, its antigen is unknown. The entry originates in a study of monozygotic twins with inflammatory bowel disease. General study findings and limits: Data gave no support to a single strong signal or clonotype associated with IBD. Healthy co-twins showed greater TCRbeta diversity (inverse Simpson) than IBD patients.

Germline CDR1 and CDR2: MGHRA and YSYEKL. The CDR3 loop spans 14 amino acids. Each CDR3 protein gets one entry in TCRdb, which reprocessed the 5' RACE reads and gives no DNA. Its listing shows about 380,000 distinct CDR3 sequences. This chain joins TRBV4-1 and TRBJ2-2; as DNA is missing, the TRBD1 call by TCRdb cannot be tested. The receptor's source is a human donor with ulcerative colitis or Crohn's disease, or a healthy co-twin of an affected twin (not recorded which). Sequencing was done on a sample of blood. The chain's CDR3 is CASSQRGPSGELFF.